This passage covers 5 T cell receptor beta chains from one sample sequenced in a study of CD8+CD57+ T cells in acquired aplastic anemia. Genomic DNA, the template, was used for profiling of the TCR beta VDJ and CDR3. TCRdb itself ran the reads through MiXCR, one entry per CDR3 protein. Found here are 250,000 to 300,000 distinct CDR3 sequences, approximately 56% of them singletons; the top ten hold around 7.6%. The sequenced material came from sorted CD4+, CD8+, or CD8+CD57+ T cells (not recorded which) from PBMCs. The receptors here all came from a human donor with severe aplastic anemia or a healthy control (not recorded which).

This clonotype was seen a handful of times. The J gene is TRBJ2-3, the V gene TRBV20-1, with 8 positions matching TRBD2. Trimming cost V 0 bases and J 5 bases; bases outside gene matches: 4. This CDR3 comprises 14 residues. Germline values: CDR1 DFQATT, CDR2 SNEGSKA (reference sequence). The CDR3 nucleotides read TGCAGTGCTAGAGATATGCGGGGGGTAGATACGCAGTATTTT. Translation: CSARDMRGVDTQYF.

V and J are TRBV7-9 and TRBJ2-7; 8 bases are shared with TRBD1. V shed 3 bases, J shed 1 base, and the junction held 14 bases outside the gene matches. The V gene's germline CDR1 is SEHNR and CDR2 FQNEAQ (reference sequence). The CDR3 sequence is 18 residues long. As DNA, the CDR3 is TGTGCCAGCAGCTTTTGGGGGGACAGGAAACAGGGTTCCTACGAGCAGTACTTC. Translation gives CASSFWGDRKQGSYEQYF.

This chain links TRBV20-1 with TRBJ2-7; 14 nucleotides agree with TRBD2. V lost 4 bases and J lost 5; bases outside the gene matches: 13. Germline V gene data show CDR1 as DFQATT and CDR2 as SNEGSKA (reference sequence). The CDR3 has 17 amino acids. CDR3 bases: TGCAGTGCTAAGCGGGCGGGACTAGCGGGAGAATCGGACGAGCAGTACTTC. Residues: CSAKRAGLAGESDEQYF.

The table lists this clonotype with many counts. The chain employs TRBV19 and TRBJ2-7; 8 nucleotides match TRBD2. This CDR3 is built from 13 residues. The V and J ends lost 1 base and 7 bases, in that order; junction bases with no gene match: 3. From germline, CDR1 is LNHDA and CDR2 SQIVND (reference sequence). The CDR3 sequence is CASSIGGTREQYF. The DNA for the CDR3 is TGTGCCAGTAGTATAGGCGGGACTAGAGAGCAGTACTTC.

V usage is TRBV24-1 and J usage is TRBJ2-3, with 7 bases identical to TRBD1. Unmatched junction bases numbered 2, after V lost 2 bases and J lost 1 base. The CDR3 spans 15 residues. Germline lookup yields CDR1 KGHDR and CDR2 SFDVKD. CDR3 bases: TGTGCCACCAGTGATTCCGGACAGGGCACAGATACGCAGTATTTT. This translates into CATSDSGQGTDTQYF.